The T cell receptor beta chain under discussion was sequenced for a study of beta chain features in type 1 diabetes. Germline V lookup: CDR1 DFQATT, CDR2 SNEGSKA (reference sequence). V lost 1 base and J 2 bases, leaving 3 bases between the germline ends. The CDR3 is made up of 11 amino acids. The authors reverse transcribed all of the isolated RNA, so sequencing captured expressed TCRB transcripts. This table comes from immunoSEQ multiplex PCR, and its TCRdb copy is limited to in-frame clones, with some not included. The data show over 350,000 clones, with about 14% seen just once and more than 0.015% held by the top ten. Concerning this clone: Its target is not known.

Study-wide findings and caveats: In every one of the four CD4+ subsets, TCRB CDR3s were moderately but significantly shorter in Type 1 diabetes patients. Within patients, naive, central memory and Treg TCRB repertoires seemed more similar than within healthy donors. The VDJ junctions of type 1 diabetes patients carried fewer insertions and more deletions.

The sequence derives from a woman between 18 and 29 years old in good health. The sample taken for sequencing was naive CD4+ T cells from blood. This rearrangement joins TRBV20-1 to TRBJ2-7; no clear D. The CDR3 here is CSARAAYEQYF. CDR3 bases: TGCAGTGCTAGAGCGGCCTACGAGCAGTACTTC.